The 8 T cell receptor beta chains below were found in one sample sequenced in a study of blood T cell repertoires in COVID-19. Sequencing was performed with immunoSEQ multiplex PCR; in TCRdb, only in-frame clones are kept and a portion is missing. The sample comprises about 370,000 clones, 85% to 90% of which are singletons, and about 1% rests with the top ten. The sample taken for sequencing was PBMCs or T cells enriched from blood (not recorded which). These receptors originate from a man between 18 and 29 years old who had recovered from COVID-19.

V and J are TRBV2 and TRBJ1-2; 8 bases map to TRBD1. The germline gives CDR1 SNHLY, CDR2 FYNNEI. The CDR3 extends over 15 amino acids. V gave up 9 bases and J gave up 3 bases; unmatched junction bases: 12. CDR3 loop: CARGGQGAVDYGYTF. The CDR3 bases are TGTGCCAGAGGGGGGCAGGGGGCAGTGGACTATGGCTACACCTTC.

Concerning this clone: In the same sample, other DNA sequences code for this CDR3. The chain joins TRBV27 to TRBJ1-1; possible D gene TRBD1, 5 bases. V was shortened by 3 bases and J by 3 bases, with 11 bases between the two germline ends. The CDR3 spans 14 residues. CDR1 and CDR2 (germline): MNHEY, SMNVEV (reference sequence). CDR3 in amino acids: CASSLGGGYTEAFF. The CDR3 nucleotides are TGTGCCAGCAGTTTGGGGGGGGGTTACACTGAAGCTTTCTTT.

The CDR3 sequence: CASSQEASGTSSYNEQFF. The CDR3 DNA reads as TGCGCCAGCAGCCAAGAGGCTAGCGGGACCTCCTCCTACAATGAGCAGTTCTTC. V gene TRBV4-3 combines with J gene TRBJ2-1, with 9 bases aligning to TRBD2. The CDR3 is made up of 18 amino acids. Trimming took 0 bases from V and 0 from J; bases not matched to a gene: 6. Germline-derived CDR1 and CDR2 are LGHNA and YSLEER.

The chain recombines TRBV18 with TRBJ1-1; the D gene is possibly TRBD1 (6 bases). This CDR3 is built from 12 residues. The germline V and J ends were trimmed by 5 bases and 9 bases, with 13 bases remaining between them. Looked up from germline, CDR1 is KGHSH and CDR2 is LQKENI. CDR3 bases: TGTGCCAGCTCATCTGAACAGGGTCAAGCTTTCTTT. Translated, it gives CASSSEQGQAFF.

The genes are TRBV4-1 and TRBJ1-5; 7 positions match TRBD1. V lost 2 bases to trimming and J lost 4 bases; unmatched junction nucleotides: 8. CDR1 MGHRA and CDR2 YSYEKL come from the germline V gene. CDR3 length: 16 residues. The CDR3 here is CASSQIFDRVNQPQHF. For the CDR3, the DNA is TGCGCCAGCAGCCAAATTTTCGACAGGGTGAATCAGCCCCAGCATTTT.

The CDR3 sequence: CASSSGVNTGELFF. The CDR3 DNA reads TGTGCCAGCAGCAGCGGGGTGAACACCGGGGAGCTGTTTTTT. V is TRBV5-4 and J is TRBJ2-2; 7 nucleotides line up with TRBD2. Germline V CDR1 and CDR2: SGHNT, YYREEE (reference sequence). J was trimmed by 1 base and V by 4 bases; bases with no gene match: 1. The CDR3 is made up of 14 amino acids.

The sample holds a few counts of this clone. The chain couples TRBV28 to TRBJ2-1, with TRBD2 matching over 9 bases. Germline V gives CDR1 MDHEN, CDR2 SYDVKM. CDR3 size: 15 residues. V was clipped by 5 bases and J by 10 bases; unmatched bases: 12. The CDR3 DNA reads as TGTGCCAGCAGTACGGAGGGGGCCGGACTAGCGGAGCAGTTCTTC. This translates into CASSTEGAGLAEQFF.

The rearrangement uses TRBV6-5 and TRBJ2-7; 8 bases match TRBD1. The germline V gene has CDR1 MNHEY and CDR2 SVGAGI. The CDR3 totals 16 residues. Germline trimming cut 0 bases from V and 5 bases from J; bases unmatched to any gene: 9. The CDR3 nucleotides read TGTGCCAGCAGTTACTCTGGGCAGGGGGCCATCCACGAGCAGTACTTC. It specifies CASSYSGQGAIHEQYF.